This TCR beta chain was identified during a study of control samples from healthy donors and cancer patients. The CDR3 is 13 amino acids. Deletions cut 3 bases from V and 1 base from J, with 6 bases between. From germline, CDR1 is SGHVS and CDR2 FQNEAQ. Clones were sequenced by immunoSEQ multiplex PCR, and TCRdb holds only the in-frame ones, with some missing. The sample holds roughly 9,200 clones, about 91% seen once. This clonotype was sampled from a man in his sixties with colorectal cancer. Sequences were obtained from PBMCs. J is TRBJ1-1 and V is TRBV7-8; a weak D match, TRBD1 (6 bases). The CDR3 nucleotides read TGTGCCAGCAGCTTGACAGGGAACACTGAAGCTTTCTTT. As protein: CASSLTGNTEAFF. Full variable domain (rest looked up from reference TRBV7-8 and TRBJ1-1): GAGVSQSPRYKVAKRGQDVALRCDPISGHVSLFWYQQALGQGPEFLTYFQNEAQLDKSGLPSDRFFAERPEGSVSTLKIQRTQQEDSAVYLCASSLTGNTEAFFGQGTRLTVV.